The TCR beta chain under discussion was sequenced for a study of monozygotic twins with inflammatory bowel disease. Germline CDR1 and CDR2: MNHEY and SVGEGT. The CDR3 spans 11 residues. TCRdb reworked the 5' RACE reads into one entry per CDR3 protein, no DNA. The sample table sets out fewer than 400,000 distinct CDR3 sequences. What was sequenced was blood. The source of this sequence is a human donor with ulcerative colitis or Crohn's disease, or a healthy co-twin of an affected twin (not recorded which). This chain connects TRBV6-2 or TRBV6-3 to TRBJ2-3. CDR3 residues: CASSYSQRQYF.